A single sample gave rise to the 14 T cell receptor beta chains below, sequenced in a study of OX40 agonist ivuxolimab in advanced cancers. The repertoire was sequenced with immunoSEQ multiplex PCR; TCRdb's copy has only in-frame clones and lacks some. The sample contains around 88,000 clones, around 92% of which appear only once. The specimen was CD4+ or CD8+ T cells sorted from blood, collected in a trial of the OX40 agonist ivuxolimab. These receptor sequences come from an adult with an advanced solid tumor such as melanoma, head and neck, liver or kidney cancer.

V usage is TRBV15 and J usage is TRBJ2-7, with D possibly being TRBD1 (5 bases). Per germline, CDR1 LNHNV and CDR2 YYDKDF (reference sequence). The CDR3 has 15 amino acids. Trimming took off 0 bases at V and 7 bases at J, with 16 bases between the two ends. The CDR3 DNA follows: TGTGCCACCAGCAGAGATTCGGCAGGGCTGGGGGAGCAGTACTTC. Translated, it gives CATSRDSAGLGEQYF.

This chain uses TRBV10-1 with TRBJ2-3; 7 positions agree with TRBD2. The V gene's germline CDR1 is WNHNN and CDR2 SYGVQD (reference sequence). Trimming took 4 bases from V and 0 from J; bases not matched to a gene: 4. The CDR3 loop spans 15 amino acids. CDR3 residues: CASSGGSGSTDTQYF. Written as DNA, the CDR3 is TGCGCCAGCAGTGGTGGTAGCGGGAGCACAGATACGCAGTATTTT.

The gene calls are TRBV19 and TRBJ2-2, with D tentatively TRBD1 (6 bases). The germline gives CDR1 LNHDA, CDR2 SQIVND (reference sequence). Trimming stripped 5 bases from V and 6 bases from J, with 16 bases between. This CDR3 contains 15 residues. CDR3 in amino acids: CASSSQQGMAGELFF. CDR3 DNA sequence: TGTGCCAGTAGTTCCCAACAGGGAATGGCCGGGGAGCTGTTTTTT.

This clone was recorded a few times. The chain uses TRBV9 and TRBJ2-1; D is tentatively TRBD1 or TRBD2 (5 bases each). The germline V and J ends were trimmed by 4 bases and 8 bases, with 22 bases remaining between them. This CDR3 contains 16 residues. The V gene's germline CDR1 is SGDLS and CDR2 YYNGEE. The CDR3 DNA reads TGTGCCAGCAGCACCGCCGGGACGGCGAATGGGGATGAGCAGTTCTTC. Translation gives CASSTAGTANGDEQFF.

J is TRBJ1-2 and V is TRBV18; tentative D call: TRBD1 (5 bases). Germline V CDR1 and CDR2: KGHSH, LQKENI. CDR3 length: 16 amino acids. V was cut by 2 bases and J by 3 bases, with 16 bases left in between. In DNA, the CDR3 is TGTGCCAGCTCACCATTTACGGGGCAGGATGACTATGGCTACACCTTC. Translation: CASSPFTGQDDYGYTF.

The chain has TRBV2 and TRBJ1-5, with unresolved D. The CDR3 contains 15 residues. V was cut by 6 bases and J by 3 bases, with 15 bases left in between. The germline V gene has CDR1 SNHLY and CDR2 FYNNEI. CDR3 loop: CASSQEPEFNQPQHF. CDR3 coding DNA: TGTGCCAGCAGCCAAGAGCCAGAGTTCAATCAGCCCCAGCATTTT.

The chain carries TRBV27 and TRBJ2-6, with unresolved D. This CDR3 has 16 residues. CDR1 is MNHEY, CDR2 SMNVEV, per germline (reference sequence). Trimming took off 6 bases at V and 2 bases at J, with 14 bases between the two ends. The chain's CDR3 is CASSTQWMAGANVLTF. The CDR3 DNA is TGTGCCAGCAGCACACAGTGGATGGCTGGGGCCAACGTCCTGACTTTC.

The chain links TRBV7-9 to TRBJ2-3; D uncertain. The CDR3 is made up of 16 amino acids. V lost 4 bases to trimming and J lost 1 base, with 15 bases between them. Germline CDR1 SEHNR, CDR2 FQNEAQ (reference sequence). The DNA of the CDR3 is TGTGCCAGCAGCTCGGCCTCGAACTGGGGCACAGATACGCAGTATTTT. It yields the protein CASSSASNWGTDTQYF. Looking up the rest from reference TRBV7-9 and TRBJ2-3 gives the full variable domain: DTGVSQNPRHKITKRGQNVTFRCDPISEHNRLYWYRQTLGQGPEFLTYFQNEAQLEKSRLLSDRFSAERPKGSFSTLEIQRTEQGDSAMYLCASSSASNWGTDTQYFGPGTRLTVL.

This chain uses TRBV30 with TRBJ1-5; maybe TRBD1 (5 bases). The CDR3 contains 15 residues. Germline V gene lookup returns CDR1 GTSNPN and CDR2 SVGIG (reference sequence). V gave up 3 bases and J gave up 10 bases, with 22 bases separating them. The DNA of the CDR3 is TGTGCCTGGAGCAGGGACCTAAACGTTGGTCGACCCCAGCATTTT. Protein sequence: CAWSRDLNVGRPQHF. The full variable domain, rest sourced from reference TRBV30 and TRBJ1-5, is SQTIHQWPATLVQPVGSPLSLECTVEGTSNPNLYWYRQAAGRGLQLLFYSVGIGQISSEVPQNLSASRPQDRQFILSSKKLLLSDSGFYLCAWSRDLNVGRPQHFGDGTRLSIL.

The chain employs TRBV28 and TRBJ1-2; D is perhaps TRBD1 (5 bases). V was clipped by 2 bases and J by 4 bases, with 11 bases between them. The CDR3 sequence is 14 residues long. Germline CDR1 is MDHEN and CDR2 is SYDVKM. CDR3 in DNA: TGTGCCAGCAGTTTACCTTCGAGGGGCTATGGCTACACCTTC. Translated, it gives CASSLPSRGYGYTF.

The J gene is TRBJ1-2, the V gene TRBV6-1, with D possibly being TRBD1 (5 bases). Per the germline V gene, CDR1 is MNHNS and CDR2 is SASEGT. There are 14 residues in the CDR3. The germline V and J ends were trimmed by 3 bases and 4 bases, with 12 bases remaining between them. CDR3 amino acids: CASSDIGGRYGYTF. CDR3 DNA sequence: TGTGCCAGCAGTGATATTGGGGGACGCTATGGCTACACCTTC.

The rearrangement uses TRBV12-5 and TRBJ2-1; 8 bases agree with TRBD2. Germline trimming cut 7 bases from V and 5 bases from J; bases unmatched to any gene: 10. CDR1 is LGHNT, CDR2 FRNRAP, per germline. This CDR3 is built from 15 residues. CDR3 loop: CASARSGGSHNEQFF. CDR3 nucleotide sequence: TGTGCTAGTGCCAGAAGCGGGGGTTCCCACAATGAGCAGTTCTTC. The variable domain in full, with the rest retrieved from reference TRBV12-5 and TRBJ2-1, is DARVTQTPRHKVTEMGQEVTMRCQPILGHNTVFWYRQTMMQGLELLAYFRNRAPLDDSGMPKDRFSAEMPDATLATLKIQPSEPRDSAVYFCASARSGGSHNEQFFGPGTRLTVL.

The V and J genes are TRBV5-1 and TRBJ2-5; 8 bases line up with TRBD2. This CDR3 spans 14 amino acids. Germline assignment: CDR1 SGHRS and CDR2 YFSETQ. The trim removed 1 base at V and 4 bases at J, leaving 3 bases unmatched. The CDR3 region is CASSLFTSGETQYF. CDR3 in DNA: TGCGCCAGCAGCTTGTTTACTAGCGGAGAGACCCAGTACTTC. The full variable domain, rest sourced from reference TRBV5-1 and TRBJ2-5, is KAGVTQTPRYLIKTRGQQVTLSCSPISGHRSVSWYQQTPGQGLQFLFEYFSETQRNKGNFPGRFSGRQFSNSRSEMNVSTLELGDSALYLCASSLFTSGETQYFGPGTRLLVL.

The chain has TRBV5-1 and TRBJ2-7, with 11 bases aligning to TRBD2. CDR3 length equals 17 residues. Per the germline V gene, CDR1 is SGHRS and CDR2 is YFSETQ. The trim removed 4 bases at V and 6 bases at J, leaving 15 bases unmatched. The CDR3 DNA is TGCGCCAGCAGCCCGTCTACTAGCGGGAGTCGGAGATCCGAGCAGTACTTC. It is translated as CASSPSTSGSRRSEQYF.